Listed below are T cell receptor beta chains from one sample, sequenced in a study of shared T cell receptors in the human thymus. The table came from immunoSEQ multiplex PCR; TCRdb's copy has only in-frame clones and leaves some out. The table lists some 760,000 clones, 70% to 90% of them singletons, with under 0.012% in the top ten. The same data also went into a second study, on human thymus T cells.

The sample was thymocytes. Receptors originate from a girl younger than two with a congenital heart defect. Both conserved end residues are part of each CDR3. Each record gives: clone size, J gene, V gene, D gene, CDR3 DNA, CDR3 protein. D genes are given only for firm matches. Clone size is stated in some rows and not others, as once, few, many or a class when expanded.

clone_size: -
j_call: TRBJ1-6
v_call: TRBV11-2
d_call: TRBD1
cdr3_nt: TGTGCCAGCAGGGCAGGGGGCCATTCACCCCTCCACTTT
cdr3_aa: CASRAGGHSPLHF

clone_size: -
j_call: TRBJ1-3
v_call: TRBV28
d_call: TRBD1
cdr3_nt: TGTGCCAGCAACCCAGAGGGACAGGTCACGGGAAACACCATATATTTT
cdr3_aa: CASNPEGQVTGNTIYF

clone_size: -
j_call: TRBJ1-6
v_call: TRBV19
d_call: -
cdr3_nt: TGTGCCAGTAGTATTTTGCAGGGGAGGGCTCAAGTTAATTCACCCCTCCACTTT
cdr3_aa: CASSILQGRAQVNSPLHF

clone_size: few
j_call: TRBJ1-6
v_call: TRBV28
d_call: -
cdr3_nt: TGTGCCAGCAGTTTATTCGGGGTTAGGTCACCCCTCCACTTT
cdr3_aa: CASSLFGVRSPLHF

clone_size: -
j_call: TRBJ2-7
v_call: TRBV25-1
d_call: TRBD2
cdr3_nt: TGTGCCAGCAGTGGAAGGGAGGGTTTGGCCGAGCAGTACTTC
cdr3_aa: CASSGREGLAEQYF

clone_size: -
j_call: TRBJ2-7
v_call: TRBV11-1
d_call: TRBD2
cdr3_nt: TGTGCCAGCAGCTCCGCCGGGACTAGCGGGGGAGAGCAGTACTTC
cdr3_aa: CASSSAGTSGGEQYF

clone_size: -
j_call: TRBJ1-6
v_call: TRBV7-2
d_call: TRBD1
cdr3_nt: TGTGCCAGCAGCAAATTACAGGGGAAGGGCGAGCGAATGAATTCACCCCTCCACTTT
cdr3_aa: CASSKLQGKGERMNSPLHF

clone_size: few
j_call: TRBJ1-1
v_call: TRBV4-2
d_call: TRBD1
cdr3_nt: TGTGCCAGCAGCCAAGTGGGTGGACAGGAAGTGAACACTGAAGCTTTCTTT
cdr3_aa: CASSQVGGQEVNTEAFF

clone_size: -
j_call: TRBJ1-6
v_call: TRBV5-5
d_call: -
cdr3_nt: TGTGCCAGCAGCTTGCGGTCACCCTATAATTCACCCCTCCACTTT
cdr3_aa: CASSLRSPYNSPLHF

clone_size: -
j_call: TRBJ1-1
v_call: TRBV6-1
d_call: -
cdr3_nt: TGTGCCAGCAGTCATACAGAGAACACTGAAGCTTTCTTT
cdr3_aa: CASSHTENTEAFF

clone_size: -
j_call: TRBJ2-7
v_call: TRBV27
d_call: -
cdr3_nt: TGTGCCAGCAGTACGCACGACGGGATCCATAATTACGAGCAGTACTTC
cdr3_aa: CASSTHDGIHNYEQYF

clone_size: -
j_call: TRBJ2-2
v_call: TRBV6-5
d_call: -
cdr3_nt: TGTGCCAGCAGTCCCAGGGGCGAGAACACCGGGGAGCTGTTTTTT
cdr3_aa: CASSPRGENTGELFF

clone_size: -
j_call: TRBJ1-1
v_call: TRBV14
d_call: -
cdr3_nt: TGTGCCAGCAGCCAAGATCCTGGGCAGGGTTTGGACACTGAAGCTTTCTTT
cdr3_aa: CASSQDPGQGLDTEAFF

clone_size: once
j_call: TRBJ1-1
v_call: TRBV14
d_call: -
cdr3_nt: TGTGCCAGCAGCCAAGCGGGGAGGGGTCGGAGTACTGAAGCTTTCTTT
cdr3_aa: CASSQAGRGRSTEAFF

clone_size: -
j_call: TRBJ1-2
v_call: TRBV5-6
d_call: TRBD1
cdr3_nt: TGTGCCAGCAGCTCTCGACAGGGGAGGGGTGGCTACACCTTC
cdr3_aa: CASSSRQGRGGYTF

clone_size: -
j_call: TRBJ2-7
v_call: TRBV29-1
d_call: -
cdr3_nt: TGCAGCGTTGAAGGGCCAGGTCGGTACGAGCAGTACTTC
cdr3_aa: CSVEGPGRYEQYF

clone_size: -
j_call: TRBJ2-2
v_call: TRBV6-1
d_call: TRBD1
cdr3_nt: TGTGCCAGCAGTGGGGTTCAAATCGACAGGGCGAACACCGGGGAGCTGTTTTTT
cdr3_aa: CASSGVQIDRANTGELFF

clone_size: few
j_call: TRBJ1-2
v_call: TRBV6-5
d_call: -
cdr3_nt: TGTGCCAGCGTCTACCGCGGAGATGGCTACACCTTC
cdr3_aa: CASVYRGDGYTF

clone_size: -
j_call: TRBJ2-3
v_call: TRBV12-5
d_call: TRBD2
cdr3_nt: TGTGCTAGTGGTTTGGGCCTAGCGGGGGGTCCCACCTTTAGGGATACGCAGTATTTT
cdr3_aa: CASGLGLAGGPTFRDTQYF

clone_size: -
j_call: TRBJ1-6
v_call: TRBV5-4
d_call: -
cdr3_nt: TGTGCCAGCAGCTTACCCAGCGAGGCCGATAATTCACCCCTCCACTTT
cdr3_aa: CASSLPSEADNSPLHF

clone_size: -
j_call: TRBJ1-3
v_call: TRBV19
d_call: -
cdr3_nt: TGTGCCACCACTTCCCGGGTTTCTGGAAACACCATATATTTT
cdr3_aa: CATTSRVSGNTIYF

clone_size: -
j_call: TRBJ1-4
v_call: TRBV4-3
d_call: -
cdr3_nt: TGCGCCAGCAGCCAAGCGGCTGAACCGGGTGAAAAACTGTTTTTT
cdr3_aa: CASSQAAEPGEKLFF

clone_size: -
j_call: TRBJ2-2
v_call: TRBV6-5
d_call: -
cdr3_nt: TGTGCCAGCAGTTATAGCGCCGGGGAGCTGTTTTTT
cdr3_aa: CASSYSAGELFF

clone_size: -
j_call: TRBJ2-1
v_call: TRBV19
d_call: -
cdr3_nt: TGTGCCAGTAGTTCCCCACAGGGAGATAGGAAGAATGAGCAGTTCTTC
cdr3_aa: CASSSPQGDRKNEQFF

clone_size: -
j_call: TRBJ1-2
v_call: TRBV29-1
d_call: -
cdr3_nt: TGCAGCGCTCTTCGTAACTATGGCTACACCTTC
cdr3_aa: CSALRNYGYTF

clone_size: -
j_call: TRBJ1-6
v_call: TRBV7-2
d_call: TRBD1
cdr3_nt: TGTGCCAGCTCAATACTTGACCCCAGACAGGGTTATAATTCACCCCTCCACTTT
cdr3_aa: CASSILDPRQGYNSPLHF

clone_size: -
j_call: TRBJ1-2
v_call: TRBV5-1
d_call: TRBD1
cdr3_nt: TGCGCCAGCAATACTCGAGGACAGAGCAGGGGGACTAACTATGGCTACACCTTC
cdr3_aa: CASNTRGQSRGTNYGYTF

clone_size: -
j_call: TRBJ2-7
v_call: TRBV27
d_call: TRBD1
cdr3_nt: TGTGCCAGCAGTCCAAGGAGGTTTGGGACAGGGGGCTACGAGCAGTACTTC
cdr3_aa: CASSPRRFGTGGYEQYF

clone_size: -
j_call: TRBJ1-1
v_call: TRBV9
d_call: -
cdr3_nt: TGTGCCAGCAGCGTTTTGACCGGACCGGGGGACACTGAAGCTTTCTTT
cdr3_aa: CASSVLTGPGDTEAFF

clone_size: -
j_call: TRBJ2-7
v_call: TRBV6-5
d_call: TRBD1
cdr3_nt: TGTGCCAGCAGTTCCCCCGGACAGGTCCATTACGAGCAGTACTTC
cdr3_aa: CASSSPGQVHYEQYF